The entry below gives a single T cell receptor beta chain sequence along with its context. The target antigen is unknown. The data derive from a study of cytomegalovirus exposure and HLA in healthy donors. Findings of the study overall: The tendency of first-cohort TCR clusters to co-occur in the 120 validation repertoires was identified by a subsequent analysis.

This table comes from immunoSEQ multiplex PCR, and its TCRdb copy is limited to in-frame clones, with some not included. In the table there are 200,000 or so clones, roughly 80% of which are singletons. Source material: PBMCs. The clonotype was recovered from a man between 18 and 35 years old in good health and CMV-seropositive.

The CDR3 here is CASSAAGRNTGELFF. The DNA for the CDR3 is TGTGCCAGCAGCGCCGCAGGGCGCAACACCGGGGAGCTGTTTTTT. The chain recombines TRBV9 with TRBJ2-2; maybe TRBD1 (5 bases). The CDR3 loop spans 15 amino acids. The ends were cut back, 3 bases at V and 2 bases at J, with 11 bases in the middle. CDR1 SGDLS and CDR2 YYNGEE come from the germline V gene. The full variable domain, rest sourced from reference TRBV9 and TRBJ2-2, is DSGVTQTPKHLITATGQRVTLRCSPRSGDLSVYWYQQSLDQGLQFLIQYYNGEERAKGNILERFSAQQFPDLHSELNLSSLELGDSALYFCASSAAGRNTGELFFGEGSRLTVL.